The 24 T cell receptor beta chains below were found in one sample sequenced in a study of blood T cells in healthy people across ages (dated by TCRdb to the mid-2010s). Library preparation employed 5' RACE. Sequenced on an Illumina HiSeq 2500. A second PCR of roughly 7 to 11 cycles was performed with a sample-barcoded 5' primer and a J-beta primer mix. Using fastp trimming at Q25 and MiXCR clonotype assembly, TCRdb reanalyzed the public sequencing data and kept in-frame beta chains. A single entry per CDR3 protein holds the most common genes and DNA from its merged rows. The sample contains around 520,000 distinct CDR3 sequences, roughly a quarter of them found a single time. The ten biggest clones cover approximately 4% of the sample. These data were also filed under a second study, of T cells of mothers and their children.

Sample: blood. Receptor source: a boy under 10 years old in good health.

The chain has TRBV12-3 or TRBV12-4 and TRBJ2-3; D call uncertain. CDR3 size: 12 residues. V was shortened by 5 bases and J by 7 bases, with 10 bases between the two germline ends. The CDR3 is CASSPESYTQYF. The CDR3 DNA reads TGTGCCAGCAGTCCGGAATCCTATACGCAGTATTTT.

This clonotype turned up a few times. The chain couples TRBV20-1 to TRBJ1-6, with D tentatively TRBD1 (6 bases). The germline V gene has CDR1 DFQATT and CDR2 SNEGSKA (reference sequence). V lost 0 bases and J lost 10, with 13 bases in between. This CDR3 contains 14 residues. For the CDR3, the DNA is TGCAGTGCTAGAGATCGACAGGCTTGGTCACCCCTCCACTTT. It yields the protein CSARDRQAWSPLHF.

The chain recombines TRBV11-2 with TRBJ1-1, with 10 nucleotides matching TRBD1. CDR1 and CDR2 (germline): SGHAT, FQNNGV. Unmatched junction bases numbered 8, after V lost 3 bases and J lost 4 bases. There are 16 residues in the CDR3. CDR3 protein: CASSFTGTGVTTEAFF. CDR3 DNA: TGTGCCAGCAGCTTCACCGGGACAGGGGTTACCACTGAAGCTTTCTTT.

There are a few counts of this clonotype. The chain uses TRBV10-2 and TRBJ1-4; 8 nucleotides align to TRBD1. CDR1 is WSHSY, CDR2 SAAADI, per germline. The CDR3 totals 14 residues. V shed 8 bases, J shed 2 bases, and the junction held 4 bases outside the gene matches. The CDR3 sequence is CASATGGTNEKLFF. The DNA for the CDR3 is TGCGCCAGCGCCACAGGGGGGACTAATGAAAAACTGTTTTTT.

The chain couples TRBV7-2 to TRBJ2-1; D is unclear. Germline V gives CDR1 SGHTA, CDR2 FQGNSA. CDR3 length: 13 residues. Trimming removed 0 bases at V and 4 bases at J, with 4 bases between. Here the CDR3 reads CASSLAEYNEQFF. The CDR3 nucleotides are TGTGCCAGCAGCTTAGCTGAATACAATGAGCAGTTCTTC.

This chain connects TRBV15 to TRBJ1-6; a possible D gene is TRBD1 (5 bases). The CDR3 consists of 16 residues. CDR1 LNHNV and CDR2 YYDKDF come from the germline V gene (reference sequence). Trimming took off 1 base at V and 7 bases at J, with 14 bases between the two ends. For the CDR3, the DNA is TGTGCCACCAGCAGAGTTCGGGGCCCGGGGAATTCACCCCTCCACTTT. Translation: CATSRVRGPGNSPLHF.

The V call is TRBV5-1, the J call TRBJ2-2; 8 bases are a match to TRBD1. The V segment lost 4 bases and the J segment 2 bases; nucleotides outside the gene matches: 13. Germline values: CDR1 SGHRS, CDR2 YFSETQ. CDR3 length equals 18 residues. The CDR3 bases are TGCGCCAGCAGCAGAGGACAGGGATTTTCGTATAACACCGGGGAGCTGTTTTTT. Its protein is CASSRGQGFSYNTGELFF. The entire variable domain, with the rest obtained from reference TRBV5-1 and TRBJ2-2, is as follows: KAGVTQTPRYLIKTRGQQVTLSCSPISGHRSVSWYQQTPGQGLQFLFEYFSETQRNKGNFPGRFSGRQFSNSRSEMNVSTLELGDSALYLCASSRGQGFSYNTGELFFGEGSRLTVL.

The sample holds a few counts of this clonotype. The V gene is TRBV7-2, the J gene TRBJ2-5; 7 positions agree with TRBD2. With 1 base clipped from V and 4 bases from J, the junction kept 3 bases outside the gene matches. From germline, CDR1 is SGHTA and CDR2 FQGNSA. The CDR3 spans 14 residues. The CDR3 loop is CASSLGPGGETQYF. Here the CDR3 DNA reads TGTGCCAGCAGCTTAGGGCCGGGAGGAGAGACCCAGTACTTC.

This clonotype was counted between two and nine times. The chain employs TRBV14 and TRBJ1-4; D unresolved. Trimming cost V 0 bases and J 7 bases, with 12 bases left between them. Germline CDR1 reads SGHDN; CDR2 reads FVKESK. CDR3 length: 15 residues. As DNA, the CDR3 is TGTGCCAGCAGCCAAGAACGGGGATGGAGTGAAAAACTGTTTTTT. The encoded protein is CASSQERGWSEKLFF.

The rearrangement links TRBV21-1 to TRBJ2-2; the D call of TRBD1 is as the table states it, not checked on the DNA. TRBV21-1 is a pseudogene locus. The CDR3 has 15 amino acids. Here the CDR3 reads CASHPGDSNTGELFF. Here the CDR3 DNA reads TGTGCCAGCCATCCGGGGGACAGCAACACCGGGGAGCTGTTTTTT.

This chain connects TRBV7-3 to TRBJ2-5; D is ambiguous. The DNA matches TRBJ2-1 better at its end, which makes the J call doubtful. Germline lookup yields CDR1 SGHTA and CDR2 FQGTGA. The CDR3 is 14 residues long. CDR3 amino acids: CASSPLPAYNEQFF. In DNA form, the CDR3 reads TGTGCCAGCAGCCCATTACCTGCCTACAATGAGCAGTTCTTC.

The chain carries TRBV16 and TRBJ2-4; the D is unclear. The CDR3 consists of 18 residues. Germline values: CDR1 KGHSY, CDR2 FQNENV. V shed 3 bases and J shed 0 bases, with 18 bases lying between them. Written as DNA, the CDR3 is TGTGCCAGCAGCCATCCGGGCTTTGGCGAGTTAGCCAAAAACATTCAGTACTTC. Its translation is CASSHPGFGELAKNIQYF.

V gene TRBV10-3 combines with J gene TRBJ2-5; no clear D. The CDR3 has 12 amino acids. The V end was cut by 6 bases, the J end by 2 bases, with 7 bases between. Germline V gene data show CDR1 as ENHRY and CDR2 as SYGVKD. CDR3 nucleotide sequence: TGTGCCATCAGCAAAACACAAGAGACCCAGTACTTC. Encoded protein: CAISKTQETQYF.

This clonotype came up once. The chain couples TRBV3-1 to TRBJ1-2, with TRBD1 as a possible D gene (6 bases). The CDR3 is 15 amino acids. Germline assignment: CDR1 LGHDT and CDR2 YNNKEL (reference sequence). V lost 4 bases and J lost 4, with 16 bases in between. This CDR3 is CASSLSTGLSYGYTF. DNA of the CDR3: TGTGCCAGCAGCCTTTCTACAGGGTTATCCTATGGCTACACCTTC. Based on the CDR3 plus reference TRBV3-1 and TRBJ1-2, the full variable domain is DTAVSQTPKYLVTQMGNDKSIKCEQNLGHDTMYWYKQDSKKFLKIMFSYNNKELIINETVPNRFSPKSPDKAHLNLHINSLELGDSAVYFCASSLSTGLSYGYTFGSGTRLTVV.

J is TRBJ2-1 and V is TRBV24-1, with TRBD1 matching 7 bases. CDR3 length: 12 residues. V was clipped by 9 bases and J by 6 bases; unmatched bases: 4. Germline CDR1 is KGHDR and CDR2 is SFDVKD. The CDR3 region has the DNA TGTGCCACCCGGGACAGTGGCAATGAGCAGTTCTTC. Translating it yields CATRDSGNEQFF.

This clonotype was recorded a few times. The rearrangement uses TRBV6-1 and TRBJ1-4; a weak D match, TRBD1 (5 bases). From germline, CDR1 is MNHNS and CDR2 SASEGT. V was shortened by 3 bases and J by 4 bases, with 12 bases between the two germline ends. This CDR3 is built from 15 residues. CDR3 region: CASSEAGEFNEKLFF. The CDR3, as DNA: TGTGCCAGCAGTGAGGCGGGGGAGTTTAATGAAAAACTGTTTTTT.

Only a few counts were recorded for this clonotype. This chain uses TRBV2 with TRBJ2-7; no firm D call. Germline CDR1 is SNHLY and CDR2 is FYNNEI. There are 14 residues in the CDR3. Trimming left V 4 bases short and J 1 base short, with 11 bases between. The CDR3 DNA follows: TGTGCCAGCAGTGCCCCGACGGGTTCCTACGAGCAGTACTTC. Protein sequence: CASSAPTGSYEQYF.

This clonotype came up a few times. V usage is TRBV4-3 and J usage is TRBJ2-5; TRBD2 aligns across 13 bases. The DNA end favors TRBJ2-1, so the J call may be wrong. The CDR3 runs to 16 residues. The germline V gene has CDR1 LGHNA and CDR2 YSLEER. CDR3 bases: TGCGCCAGCAGCCGGGGAGGACTAGCGGGAGAGAATGAGCAGTTCTTC. Encoded protein: CASSRGGLAGENEQFF.

The chain carries TRBV12-3 or TRBV12-4 and TRBJ1-2; 10 bases line up with TRBD1. This CDR3 has 14 residues. After removal of 5 bases from V and 7 bases from J, the junction contained 7 bases not matched to a gene. The CDR3 loop is CASSMRQGATGYTF. The CDR3 region has the DNA TGTGCCAGCAGTATGCGACAGGGGGCGACTGGCTACACCTTC.

V usage is TRBV20-1 and J usage is TRBJ2-7; 13 bases are shared with TRBD2. The V gene's germline CDR1 is DFQATT and CDR2 SNEGSKA (reference sequence). There are 15 residues in the CDR3. Trimming cost V 1 base and J 3 bases; bases outside gene matches: 3. The CDR3 DNA follows: TGCAGTGCTAGAGTCCGGACTAGCGGGAGCTACGAGCAGTACTTC. It is translated as CSARVRTSGSYEQYF.

The genes are TRBV18 and TRBJ2-4; D possibly corresponds to TRBD2 (6 bases). V dropped 3 bases and J dropped 5 bases, with 11 bases sitting between them. Germline loops: CDR1 KGHSH, CDR2 LQKENI. The CDR3 length is 14 residues. The CDR3 DNA is TGTGCCAGCTCACCCCCACTAGCTGAAAACATTCAGTACTTC. Amino acid sequence: CASSPPLAENIQYF.

This clonotype turned up a few times. The rearrangement joins TRBV9 to TRBJ2-1; D is ambiguous. Trimming left V 0 bases short and J 0 bases short, with 7 bases between. This CDR3 has 15 amino acids. Germline CDR1 SGDLS, CDR2 YYNGEE. Here the CDR3 reads CASSVDAGSYNEQFF. CDR3 DNA: TGTGCCAGCAGCGTAGATGCTGGCTCCTACAATGAGCAGTTCTTC.

The chain employs TRBV4-2 and TRBJ2-5; TRBD1 is a possible D gene (7 bases). Gene TRBJ2-7 matches the end of the DNA better, so the J call may be wrong. The CDR3 has 16 amino acids. Looked up from germline, CDR1 is LGHNA and CDR2 is YNFKEQ. The DNA for the CDR3 is TGTGCCAGCAGCCAAGAAAGCTGGAGGGGGCAGTACGAGCAGTACTTC. Amino acids: CASSQESWRGQYEQYF.

In this sample, this clonotype turned up a few times. The chain uses TRBV6-4 and TRBJ2-3, with TRBD1 matching over 9 bases. V was pared by 4 bases and J by 4 bases, with 3 bases of the junction left unmatched. Germline V gene sequence: CDR1 MRHNA, CDR2 SNTAGT. There are 14 residues in the CDR3. The CDR3 DNA sequence: TGTGCCAGCAGTGGGGGACAGGGTCCAGATACGCAGTATTTT. Translation gives CASSGGQGPDTQYF.